This T cell receptor beta chain was sequenced during a study of regulatory T cells in long-lasting Graves disease. This clonotype showed up many times. Regarding time point: newly diagnosed GD, antithyroid drugs for less than 3 months. Construction of the TCR library relied on RNA isolated from PBMCs. Under American Thyroid Association guidelines, Graves' disease was diagnosed. Germline CDR1 and CDR2: SNHLY and FYNNEI. Trimming left V 6 bases short and J 0 bases short, with 14 bases between. CDR3 size: 15 residues. Arm-PCR of CDR3 regions with iRepertoire HTBI primers generated TCR beta libraries. MiXCR, applied by TCRdb to the multiplex PCR reads, yields one record per CDR3 protein. The sample holds some 230,000 distinct CDR3 sequences, around 20% seen once.

The source is a female donor with Graves disease. Sequencing was performed on peripheral blood mononuclear cells (PBMCs), taken at new diagnosis, from a patient treated with antithyroid drugs. J is TRBJ2-5 and V is TRBV2, with a tentative D call TRBD2 (5 bases). CDR3: CASRRRRMYQETQYF. The CDR3 DNA reads TGTGCCAGCAGAAGGAGGAGGATGTACCAAGAGACCCAGTACTTC.